This T cell receptor beta chain was identified during a study of identical twins. MiXCR, run by TCRdb on the 5' RACE reads, gives a single entry per CDR3 protein. The data hold 200,000 or so distinct CDR3 sequences, with about 7.5% observed a single time. This clonotype was counted between two and nine times. The antigen is unknown. Germline CDR1 is MGHDK and CDR2 is SYGVNS. CDR3 length equals 14 residues. Between the trimmed V and J ends, which lost 1 base and 4 bases, there was a span of 10 bases. Whole-study results and caveats: Memory repertoires lacked the insertion deficit that abundant cord blood beta clonotypes showed.

In addition, the sample was reused for a study of yellow fever vaccine responses in identical twins.

This receptor was taken from a woman in her late teens or twenties in good health. The sequenced sample was memory (CD45RO+) T cells sorted from blood. The chain recombines TRBV25-1 with TRBJ2-5; possibly TRBD2 for D (6 bases). The CDR3 region has the DNA TGTGCCAGCAGTGAATTTGGGGGGTCAGAGACCCAGTACTTC. It is translated as CASSEFGGSETQYF.